This paragraph covers one T cell receptor (beta chain) sequence. The antigen remains unidentified. Produced via immunoSEQ multiplex PCR; TCRdb's table is partial and in-frame only. The repertoire holds approximately 92,000 clones, with more than 75% as singletons. The data were obtained in a study of T cell responses to AZD1222 COVID-19 vaccine. General study findings and limits: The span of vaccine-associated CD4 TCRs extended across spike, with dominance at 160-218 and 743-854. AZD1222 recipients seropositive at baseline numbered only six or seven.

This CDR3 is 12 amino acids long. Per the germline V gene, CDR1 is MDHEN and CDR2 is SYDVKM. V was clipped by 3 bases and J by 15 bases, with 15 bases between them. This TCR was sampled from an adult in good health. This material consisted of peripheral blood, taken on day 0 of AZD1222 vaccination. The J gene is TRBJ2-1, the V gene TRBV28; D remains unclear. The DNA of the CDR3 is TGTGCCAGCAGTTTCCTCCACTCTCCGAGGTTCTTC. It specifies CASSFLHSPRFF.